This T cell receptor (beta chain) originates from a study of T-cell reconstitution after alpha-beta-depleted transplantation in children. Study outcomes and limitations: From newly produced T cells came most of the T-cell counts and diversity one year after transplant.

The CDR3 contains 13 residues. V gave up 4 bases and J gave up 6 bases, with 13 bases separating them. Germline V CDR1 and CDR2: SGHKS, YYEKEE (reference sequence). Worth noting for this clonotype: The antigen is undetermined.

Unique molecular identifiers were incorporated into the prepared TCRbeta library. TCRdb redid the calling of the PCR reads with MiXCR, one entry per CDR3 protein. The sample records hundreds of thousands of distinct CDR3 sequences, 16% being singletons. This receptor was obtained from a boy in the first two years of life who had a stem cell transplant for Wiskott-Aldrich syndrome, so the T cells may come from the graft donor. V usage is TRBV5-5 and J usage is TRBJ2-5; tentatively, D is TRBD2 (5 bases). This specimen consisted of PBMCs, mostly from graft donor cells, obtained 360 days after TCRalphabeta/CD19-depleted stem cell transplant. CDR3 coding DNA: TGTGCCAGCAGCCGGCTAAGGGAGAAGACCCAGTACTTC. It specifies CASSRLREKTQYF.